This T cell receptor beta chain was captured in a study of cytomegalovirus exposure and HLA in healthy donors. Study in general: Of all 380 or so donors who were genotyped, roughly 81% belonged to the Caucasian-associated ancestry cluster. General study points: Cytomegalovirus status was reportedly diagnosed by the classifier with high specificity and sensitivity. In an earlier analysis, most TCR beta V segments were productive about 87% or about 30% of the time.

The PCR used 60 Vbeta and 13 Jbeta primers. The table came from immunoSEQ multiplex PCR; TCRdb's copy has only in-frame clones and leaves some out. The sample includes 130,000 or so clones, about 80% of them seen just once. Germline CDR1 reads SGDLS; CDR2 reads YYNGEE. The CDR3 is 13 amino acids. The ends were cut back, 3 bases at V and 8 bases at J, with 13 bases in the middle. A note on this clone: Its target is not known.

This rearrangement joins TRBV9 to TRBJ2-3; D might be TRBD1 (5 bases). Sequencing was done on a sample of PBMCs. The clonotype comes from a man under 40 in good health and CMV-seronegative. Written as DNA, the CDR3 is TGTGCCAGCAGCGAGAGGCCCCAGGGTACGCAGTATTTT. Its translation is CASSERPQGTQYF. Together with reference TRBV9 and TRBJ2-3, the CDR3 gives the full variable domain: DSGVTQTPKHLITATGQRVTLRCSPRSGDLSVYWYQQSLDQGLQFLIQYYNGEERAKGNILERFSAQQFPDLHSELNLSSLELGDSALYFCASSERPQGTQYFGPGTRLTVL.